Listed below are T cell receptor beta chains from one sample, sequenced in a study of persistence of HIV-infected CD4 T cells. These TCRs are of unknown antigen specificity. Profiling relied on immunoSEQ multiplex PCR, and the TCRdb table lists in-frame clones only, not all of them. Of about 39,000 clones in the sample, approximately 81% were seen once. The specimen comprised cultured CD4+ T cells from PBMCs, sampled from a patient who received antiretroviral therapy. The receptors come from an adult with HIV. The donor label of this sample is uncertain. CDR3s include the opening cysteine and the closing phenylalanine or tryptophan. Each record gives: V gene, D gene, clone size, J gene, CDR3 length, CDR3 DNA, CDR3 protein. The D gene is left open where the match is weak. For some rows the clone size is stated as once, few or many, or as a class when expanded; others skip it.

v_call: TRBV6-2/TRBV6-3; d_call: NA; clone_size: once; j_call: TRBJ2-7; cdr3_length: 14; cdr3_nt: TGTGCCAGCAGTTTCTACAGGGTCTCCTACGAGCAGTACTTC; cdr3_aa: CASSFYRVSYEQYF
v_call: TRBV5-1; d_call: TRBD1; clone_size: NA; j_call: TRBJ2-2; cdr3_length: 18; cdr3_nt: TGCGCCAGCAGCTGGACCGGGACAGGGGGCGATTGGGCCGGGGAGCTGTTTTTT; cdr3_aa: CASSWTGTGGDWAGELFF
v_call: TRBV10-3; d_call: NA; clone_size: NA; j_call: TRBJ1-2; cdr3_length: 13; cdr3_nt: TGTGCCATCAGGATATCTGGGGCCTATGGCTACACCTTC; cdr3_aa: CAIRISGAYGYTF
v_call: TRBV6-5; d_call: NA; clone_size: NA; j_call: TRBJ2-7; cdr3_length: 14; cdr3_nt: TGTGCCAGCAGCCTCGGGACCGTTAACTACGAGCAGTACTTC; cdr3_aa: CASSLGTVNYEQYF
v_call: TRBV5-4; d_call: NA; clone_size: NA; j_call: TRBJ2-2; cdr3_length: 16; cdr3_nt: TGTGCCAGCAGCTTGGAAGGGGCGGGTCGCACCGGGGAGCTGTTTTTT; cdr3_aa: CASSLEGAGRTGELFF
v_call: TRBV15; d_call: NA; clone_size: NA; j_call: TRBJ1-5; cdr3_length: 17; cdr3_nt: TGTGCCACCAGCAGACTCCTATTGAGGCCACTCAATCAGCCCCAGCATTTT; cdr3_aa: CATSRLLLRPLNQPQHF
v_call: TRBV11-1; d_call: NA; clone_size: NA; j_call: TRBJ1-1; cdr3_length: 13; cdr3_nt: TGTGCCAGCAGCAGAACGCTTGGGGACTCTGCTTTCTTT; cdr3_aa: CASSRTLGDSAFF
v_call: TRBV6-5; d_call: NA; clone_size: NA; j_call: TRBJ1-3; cdr3_length: 13; cdr3_nt: TGTGCCAGCAGACAGAGCTCTGGAAACACCATATATTTT; cdr3_aa: CASRQSSGNTIYF
v_call: TRBV7-9; d_call: TRBD2; clone_size: NA; j_call: TRBJ2-1; cdr3_length: 16; cdr3_nt: TGTGCCAGCAGCTTAGGTACTAGCGGGGCATACAATGAGCAGTTCTTC; cdr3_aa: CASSLGTSGAYNEQFF
v_call: TRBV6-5; d_call: TRBD1; clone_size: NA; j_call: TRBJ1-2; cdr3_length: 16; cdr3_nt: TGTGCCAGCAGTTACGATGAGGACAGGGGATTCTATGGCTACACCTTC; cdr3_aa: CASSYDEDRGFYGYTF
v_call: TRBV20-1; d_call: NA; clone_size: NA; j_call: TRBJ1-1; cdr3_length: 11; cdr3_nt: TGCAGTGCTAGAGATCAGCGGGTGGCTTTCTTT; cdr3_aa: CSARDQRVAFF
v_call: TRBV29-1; d_call: TRBD1; clone_size: NA; j_call: TRBJ2-3; cdr3_length: 13; cdr3_nt: TGCAGCTTGTGGACAGGGTACACAGATACGCAGTATTTT; cdr3_aa: CSLWTGYTDTQYF
v_call: TRBV7-3; d_call: NA; clone_size: NA; j_call: TRBJ2-3; cdr3_length: 14; cdr3_nt: TGTGCCAGCAGCTTAACGGGGGGAGTAGATACGCAGTATTTT; cdr3_aa: CASSLTGGVDTQYF
v_call: TRBV6-1; d_call: NA; clone_size: NA; j_call: TRBJ2-1; cdr3_length: 14; cdr3_nt: TGTGCCAGCAGTGAAAACAAGGGGATCAATGAGCAGTTCTTC; cdr3_aa: CASSENKGINEQFF
v_call: TRBV18; d_call: TRBD1; clone_size: NA; j_call: TRBJ2-7; cdr3_length: 14; cdr3_nt: TGTGCCAGCTCACCCGGACAGGGCATCCACGAGCAGTACTTC; cdr3_aa: CASSPGQGIHEQYF
v_call: TRBV7-9; d_call: NA; clone_size: NA; j_call: TRBJ1-1; cdr3_length: 15; cdr3_nt: TGTGCCAGCAGCATCGATGGGGGGATGAACACTGAAGCTTTCTTT; cdr3_aa: CASSIDGGMNTEAFF
v_call: TRBV5-4; d_call: TRBD1; clone_size: NA; j_call: TRBJ2-7; cdr3_length: 14; cdr3_nt: TGTGCCAGCAGCCCCCAGACAGGGACGGACGAGCAGTACTTC; cdr3_aa: CASSPQTGTDEQYF
v_call: TRBV19; d_call: TRBD1; clone_size: NA; j_call: TRBJ2-2; cdr3_length: 13; cdr3_nt: TGTGCCAGTCGGGACGACAGGGCCGGGGAGCTGTTTTTT; cdr3_aa: CASRDDRAGELFF
v_call: TRBV19; d_call: NA; clone_size: once; j_call: TRBJ1-2; cdr3_length: 13; cdr3_nt: TGTGCCAGTAGTATAGGAATTGACTATGGCTACACCTTC; cdr3_aa: CASSIGIDYGYTF
v_call: TRBV10-1; d_call: NA; clone_size: few; j_call: TRBJ2-7; cdr3_length: 14; cdr3_nt: TGCGCCAGCAGTGATCAGGAAAATTCCTACGAGCAGTACTTC; cdr3_aa: CASSDQENSYEQYF
v_call: TRBV6-4; d_call: TRBD1; clone_size: NA; j_call: TRBJ2-2; cdr3_length: 14; cdr3_nt: TGTGCCAGCAGAACAGGGGCAAACACCGGGGAGCTGTTTTTT; cdr3_aa: CASRTGANTGELFF
v_call: TRBV7-9; d_call: NA; clone_size: once; j_call: TRBJ2-3; cdr3_length: 14; cdr3_nt: TGTGCCAGCAGACGCGGACAGACCACAGATACGCAGTATTTT; cdr3_aa: CASRRGQTTDTQYF
v_call: TRBV6-5; d_call: NA; clone_size: once; j_call: TRBJ1-1; cdr3_length: 12; cdr3_nt: TGTGCCAGCAGTCACAGGGCCACTGAAGCTTTCTTT; cdr3_aa: CASSHRATEAFF
v_call: TRBV12-3/TRBV12-4; d_call: NA; clone_size: once; j_call: TRBJ1-2; cdr3_length: 10; cdr3_nt: TGTGCCAGCAGTTTCCATGGCTACACCTTC; cdr3_aa: CASSFHGYTF
v_call: TRBV2; d_call: NA; clone_size: once; j_call: TRBJ2-3; cdr3_length: 12; cdr3_nt: TGTGCCAGCAGCCGTAGTCCAGATACGCAGTATTTT; cdr3_aa: CASSRSPDTQYF
v_call: TRBV5-3; d_call: NA; clone_size: NA; j_call: TRBJ2-4; cdr3_length: 16; cdr3_nt: TGTGCCAGAACCCAACCCCATTTGGGGGGCAAAAACATTCAGTACTTC; cdr3_aa: CARTQPHLGGKNIQYF
v_call: TRBV2; d_call: TRBD2; clone_size: NA; j_call: TRBJ2-3; cdr3_length: 14; cdr3_nt: TGTGCCAATCAACGGCTAGCGGGCACAGATACGCAGTATTTT; cdr3_aa: CANQRLAGTDTQYF
v_call: TRBV9; d_call: TRBD1; clone_size: NA; j_call: TRBJ1-3; cdr3_length: 18; cdr3_nt: TGTGCCAGCAGCGATCCGCGGGGACAGGTACTCTCTGGAAACACCATATATTTT; cdr3_aa: CASSDPRGQVLSGNTIYF
v_call: TRBV28; d_call: NA; clone_size: NA; j_call: TRBJ2-4; cdr3_length: 16; cdr3_nt: TGTGCCAGCAGTCGCACGGGGGTAAGGGGGACAAACATTCAGTACTTC; cdr3_aa: CASSRTGVRGTNIQYF
v_call: TRBV7-2; d_call: NA; clone_size: NA; j_call: TRBJ2-3; cdr3_length: 17; cdr3_nt: TGTGCCAGCAGCTTATTTCCTAGAACCACTAGCACAGATACGCAGTATTTT; cdr3_aa: CASSLFPRTTSTDTQYF